This entry lists 19 T cell receptor beta chains sequenced from one sample in a study of tumor-infiltrating lymphocytes in primary liver carcinoma. Unsorted whole blood supplied the RNA, and germline DNA was extracted too. Total RNA amounting to roughly 450 ng was the source from which TCR beta cDNA was made with a constant-region primer. Nested multiplex PCR, run for three rounds with slightly modified ARM-PCR, yielded TCR beta libraries. TRBV1-TRBV30 forward primers paired with a C-beta reverse primer were used in the first two PCR rounds, which ran roughly 9 cycles each. TCRdb re-derived calls from the multiplex PCR reads in MiXCR, one entry per CDR3 protein. Here the sample spans 300,000 to 400,000 distinct CDR3 sequences, approximately 60% being singletons. The sample was peripheral blood. The receptors derive from a man aged 35 to 55 with primary liver carcinoma and hepatitis B virus infection.

V and J are TRBV11-1 and TRBJ1-6; no clear D gene. The CDR3 length is 15 residues. Germline CDR1 SGHAT, CDR2 FQDESV (reference sequence). The V end was cut by 2 bases, the J end by 6 bases, with 11 bases between. The CDR3 DNA reads as TGTGCCAGCAGCTTATTGACGGGATCTAATTCACCCCTCCACTTT. Protein sequence: CASSLLTGSNSPLHF.

Remarks on this clonotype: This may arise from a read error, as a much more abundant clone is one base away. This sequence joins TRBV6-1 and TRBJ2-1, with D perhaps TRBD1 (6 bases). CDR1 MNHNS and CDR2 SASEGT come from the germline V gene. The CDR3 spans 18 residues. Trimming took off 0 bases at V and 4 bases at J, with 19 bases between the two ends. The CDR3 spells CASSEAVRGTGPYNEQFF. CDR3 bases: TGTGCCAGCAGTGAAGCCGTGAGGGGGACCGGACCGTACAATGAGCAGTTCTTC.

The table lists this clonotype with many counts. The chain employs TRBV12-3 or TRBV12-4 and TRBJ2-1; 13 bases align to TRBD2. The CDR3 runs 14 residues. Unmatched junction bases numbered 3, after V lost 6 bases and J lost 7 bases. Here the CDR3 DNA reads TGTGCCAGCAGAGGACTAGCGGGAGCAAATGAGCAGTTCTTC. Protein: CASRGLAGANEQFF.

In regard to this clonotype: This sequence may be a read error, since a much larger clone differs from it by one base. V is TRBV6-6 and J is TRBJ2-7, with D unresolved. V was trimmed by 0 bases and J by 7 bases, leaving 16 bases between them. Germline values: CDR1 MNHNY, CDR2 SVGAGI (reference sequence). This CDR3 has 15 residues. This chain's CDR3 is CASSYSYGDPEEQYF. CDR3 DNA sequence: TGTGCCAGCAGTTACTCGTACGGTGACCCCGAGGAGCAGTACTTC.

In regard to this clonotype: A much larger clone differs by one base, so this may be a read error. The rearrangement uses TRBV6-2 or TRBV6-3 and TRBJ2-1; D ambiguous. CDR3 length: 13 residues. The ends were cut back, 10 bases at V and 4 bases at J, with 14 bases in the middle. Germline V gives CDR1 MNHEY, CDR2 SVGEGT. The CDR3 spells CANTPLGYNEQFF. The CDR3 bases are TGTGCCAACACCCCCCTAGGTTACAATGAGCAGTTCTTC.

A note on this clonotype: Just one base apart from a much larger clone, this may be a read error. The chain recombines TRBV6-5 with TRBJ2-1; 7 bases line up with TRBD1. The CDR3 has 18 amino acids. The V gene end was trimmed by 2 bases and the J gene end by 4 bases; junction bases not matched to a gene: 14. Germline CDR1 is MNHEY and CDR2 is SVGAGI. The CDR3 DNA sequence: TGTGCCAGCAGTTACCTAGGAGGTAGCAGGGGGAGTTACAATGAGCAGTTCTTC. Protein: CASSYLGGSRGSYNEQFF.

As concerns this clonotype: This could be a read error, since a much larger clone is one nucleotide away. The chain combines TRBV4-2 with TRBJ2-7; perhaps TRBD2 as D (6 bases). Per germline, CDR1 LGHNA and CDR2 YNFKEQ. CDR3 length equals 15 residues. CDR3 nucleotide sequence: TGTGCCAGAAGCCAAGATGGGGCGGCGGGATACGAGCAGTACTTC. Residues: CARSQDGAAGYEQYF.

This clonotype has only one observation. The junction departs from germline at one end; a sequencing error may be responsible. This chain links TRBV12-3 or TRBV12-4 with TRBJ1-6; no clear D gene. The CDR3 has 15 residues. In DNA form, the CDR3 reads TGTGCCAGCAGTTTAGGGCAGAGAACTAATTCACTCCTCCACTTT. Its protein is CASSLGQRTNSLLHF.

The rearrangement uses TRBV7-8 and TRBJ2-7; TRBD2 aligns across 7 bases. The CDR3 is 14 amino acids. In germline, CDR1 is SGHVS, CDR2 FQNEAQ. With 5 bases clipped from V and 2 bases from J, the junction kept 6 bases outside the gene matches. The CDR3 reads CASSTQTSTYEQYF. The CDR3 DNA is TGTGCCAGCAGCACACAGACTAGCACCTACGAGCAGTACTTC.

Of note for this clonotype: A read error may explain this, as a much larger clone is one base away. J is TRBJ1-1 and V is TRBV6-5; D remains ambiguous. The germline V gene has CDR1 MNHEY and CDR2 SVGAGI. The CDR3 sequence is 15 residues long. CDR3 nucleotides: TGTGTCAGCAGTTACTCTCCAGGTTCCCTCACTGAAGCTTTCTTT. It codes for CVSSYSPGSLTEAFF.

Comment on this clonotype: A much larger clone lies one base from this, so it may be a read error. The chain has TRBV6-1 and TRBJ1-1; maybe TRBD1 (5 bases). Germline-derived CDR1 and CDR2 are MNHNS and SASEGT. The CDR3 extends over 16 amino acids. The chain's CDR3 is CASSGSTGRARTETFF. The CDR3 nucleotides are TGTGCCAGCAGTGGTTCAACGGGGCGGGCGAGGACTGAAACTTTCTTT.

For this clonotype: A junction boundary mismatches the germline segment, possibly from a read error. The gene calls are TRBV11-2 and TRBJ2-2; D possibly matches TRBD1 or TRBD2 (5 bases each). This CDR3 is 16 amino acids long. Germline V gene lookup returns CDR1 SGHAT and CDR2 FQNNGV. Here the CDR3 reads CASSLERRSDTGELFF. CDR3 sequence (DNA): TGTGCCAGCAGCTTAGAGAGGAGGTCGGACACTGGGGAGCTGTTTTTT. Full variable domain (outside the CDR3, taken from reference TRBV11-2 and TRBJ2-2): EAGVAQSPRYKIIEKRQSVAFWCNPISGHATLYWYQQILGQGPKLLIQFQNNGVVDDSQLPKDRFSAERLKGVDSTLKIQPAKLEDSAVYLCASSLERRSDTGELFFGEGSRLTVL.

The table lists this clonotype with a count of one. The V gene is TRBV14, the J gene TRBJ1-4; maybe TRBD1 (5 bases). The germline V gene encodes CDR1 SGHDN and CDR2 FVKESK. Trimming removed 0 bases at V and 5 bases at J, with 13 bases between. The CDR3 is 16 residues long. In nucleotides, the CDR3 is TGTGCCAGCAGCCAAGATGGGACGCTGGGAAATGAAAAACTGTTTTTT. Encoded protein: CASSQDGTLGNEKLFF. Looking up the rest from reference TRBV14 and TRBJ1-4 gives the full variable domain: EAGVTQFPSHSVIEKGQTVTLRCDPISGHDNLYWYRRVMGKEIKFLLHFVKESKQDESGMPNNRFLAERTGGTYSTLKVQPAELEDSGVYFCASSQDGTLGNEKLFFGSGTQLSVL.

This clonotype was seen ten or more times. This sequence joins TRBV11-2 and TRBJ2-3; D might be TRBD1 (5 bases). The CDR3 is 15 amino acids. In germline, CDR1 is SGHAT, CDR2 FQNNGV. V was clipped by 1 base and J by 2 bases, with 10 bases between them. As DNA, the CDR3 is TGTGCCAGCAGCTTAGTCAGGGCGCCCACAGATACGCAGTATTTT. Its translation is CASSLVRAPTDTQYF.

CDR3 sequence: CAWIRREDYGYTF. The CDR3 DNA follows: TGTGCCTGGATCCGCAGGGAAGACTATGGCTACACCTTC. This chain connects TRBV30 to TRBJ1-2; D is possibly TRBD1 (5 bases). The CDR3 runs 13 residues. The V end was cut by 4 bases, the J end by 3 bases, with 12 bases between. Germline assignment: CDR1 GTSNPN and CDR2 SVGIG (reference sequence).

Points on this clonotype: Mismatch with germline at one junction end may stem from a read error. The chain recombines TRBV28 with TRBJ1-3; D is unresolved. Germline-derived CDR1 and CDR2 are MDHEN and SYDVKM. The CDR3 runs to 14 residues. CDR3 residues: CASSPTESGDTIYF. The CDR3 bases are TGTGCCAGCAGTCCGACTGAGTCTGGAGACACCATATATTTT.

This clonotype was seen a single time. This chain links TRBV28 with TRBJ2-3, with 13 bases identical to TRBD2. Per germline, CDR1 MDHEN and CDR2 SYDVKM. This CDR3 is 15 amino acids long. Losses at the gene ends were 3 bases for V and 6 bases for J; bases not matched to a gene: 3. The CDR3 here is CASSLAGLAGDTQYF. CDR3 nucleotides: TGTGCCAGCAGTTTGGCGGGACTAGCGGGGGATACGCAGTATTTT.

About this clonotype itself: A much more abundant neighbour one base away suggests this may be a read error. The V gene is TRBV29-1, the J gene TRBJ1-2; D unresolved. Germline CDR1 and CDR2: SQVTM and ANQGSEA. The CDR3 covers 12 residues. The CDR3 is CSVSVANYSYTF. CDR3 DNA sequence: TGCAGCGTTTCAGTAGCTAACTATAGCTACACCTTC.

As for this clonotype: Relative to the germline gene, one junction end is altered; a read error may explain this. This chain uses TRBV11-2 with TRBJ2-1, with TRBD2 matching over 8 bases. CDR1 SGHAT and CDR2 FQNNGV come from the germline V gene. The CDR3 is made up of 16 amino acids. The CDR3 region has the DNA TGTGTCAGCAGTTCCCTAACTAACGGGAGGGCCAGTGAGCAGTTCTTC. Translating gives CVSSSLTNGRASEQFF.